This T cell receptor (beta chain) appears in the sequencing data of a study of T cell repertoires in cytomegalovirus infection. Study information: Public signatures in TCR beta pointed to CMV infection and matching HLA type.

This clonotype was found a few times. Its antigen is not identified. The CDR3 consists of 22 residues. The V gene's germline CDR1 is SNHLY and CDR2 FYNNEI. With V trimmed by 9 bases and J by 1 base, 27 bases remained unmatched. Regarding the study as a whole: The study found HLA-C-restricted CMV-specific TCR beta clonotypes dominating the ex vivo response.

TCRdb re-called the reads through MiXCR, storing one row per CDR3 protein. The sample consists of about 890,000 distinct CDR3 sequences, roughly 31% of them appearing once. This receptor was obtained from a human donor in good health (CMV status not recorded). Some clones in this sample may be carry-over from other donors' samples. The sample consisted of cultured CD8+ T cells from PBMCs, taken from culture after CMV antigen stimulation. The chain is built from TRBV2 and TRBJ2-2; 9 bases align to TRBD2. CDR3 nucleotide sequence: TGTGCCAGACATCCTACTGGGGCTAGCGGGGTCGGGACACGGGGGAACACCGGGGAGCTGTTTTTT. Translating it yields CARHPTGASGVGTRGNTGELFF.